The 17 T cell receptor beta chains reported below all come from one sample, sequenced in a study of T-cell reconstitution after alpha-beta-depleted transplantation in children. For TCRbeta, the library was prepared with unique molecular identifiers. From the PCR reads, TCRdb called clonotypes with MiXCR, one entry per CDR3 protein. The top ten clones hold approximately 25% of a sample with more than 400,000 distinct CDR3 sequences, approximately 41% of them seen once. The source was PBMCs, collected before TCRalphabeta/CD19-depleted stem cell transplant. These TCRs come from a girl aged 2 to 9 with aplastic anemia, due to receive a stem cell transplant.

The CDR3 bases are TGTGCCAGCAGTTCTAGGACTAGCGGACTCTACAATGAGCAGTTCTTC. Its protein product is CASSSRTSGLYNEQFF. V usage is TRBV27 and J usage is TRBJ2-1; 10 positions match TRBD2. The V segment lost 4 bases and the J segment 3 bases; nucleotides outside the gene matches: 6. The CDR3 runs 16 residues. Per the germline V gene, CDR1 is MNHEY and CDR2 is SMNVEV (reference sequence).

This clonotype has more than one count but fewer than ten. The V gene is TRBV5-6, the J gene TRBJ2-3, with D uncertain. Germline loops: CDR1 SGHDT, CDR2 YYEEEE. V was cut by 4 bases and J by 5 bases, with 17 bases left in between. This CDR3 region has 15 residues. CDR3 protein: CASSPSILVGDTQYF. The CDR3 DNA is TGTGCCAGCAGCCCCTCCATCCTTGTGGGAGATACGCAGTATTTT.

The count of this clonotype is one. This clone may be a read error of a much larger clone one base away. V gene TRBV5-5 combines with J gene TRBJ2-3; tentatively, D is TRBD2 (6 bases). Germline CDR1 reads SGHKS; CDR2 reads YYEKEE (reference sequence). The CDR3 covers 16 residues. The CDR3 DNA is TGTGCCAGCAGCTTGATTCCCGGAGGAGGGGCAGATACGCACTATTTT. This encodes CASSLIPGGGADTHYF.

This chain links TRBV15 with TRBJ2-3, with 7 bases lining up with TRBD1. CDR3 length: 15 residues. V lost 9 bases and J lost 3; bases outside the gene matches: 12. Germline CDR1 is LNHNV and CDR2 is YYDKDF (reference sequence). The CDR3 DNA follows: TGTGCCACATTACAGGGGACACGTAGTACAGATACGCAGTATTTT. It specifies CATLQGTRSTDTQYF.

This clonotype was observed a few times. V and J are TRBV4-2 and TRBJ2-3; TRBD1 matches at 7 bases. After removal of 0 bases from V and 6 bases from J, the junction contained 6 bases not matched to a gene. CDR3 length: 15 amino acids. The germline CDR1 and CDR2 sequences are LGHNA and YNFKEQ. CDR3 region: CASSQDGRQGDTQYF. CDR3 in DNA: TGTGCCAGCAGCCAAGATGGGCGACAGGGCGATACGCAGTATTTT.

The V and J genes are TRBV28 and TRBJ2-3; the D gene could be TRBD1 or TRBD2 (5 bases each). V was trimmed by 7 bases and J by 1 base, leaving 9 bases between them. This CDR3 has 13 residues. Germline V gene lookup returns CDR1 MDHEN and CDR2 SYDVKM. The CDR3, as DNA: TGTGCCAGCACCATGGGGGGCACAGATACGCAGTATTTT. Translated, it gives CASTMGGTDTQYF.

This chain joins TRBV6-1 and TRBJ1-2; tentatively, D is TRBD1 (6 bases). V lost 5 bases and J 6 bases, leaving 13 bases between the germline ends. CDR3 size: 13 residues. Looked up from germline, CDR1 is MNHNS and CDR2 is SASEGT. CDR3 nucleotides: TGTGCCAGCAGTCAAAGAAACAGGGATGGCTACACCTTC. This sequence encodes CASSQRNRDGYTF.

This clonotype occurred many times. This chain links TRBV29-1 with TRBJ2-5; D may be TRBD1 (5 bases). Trimming shortened V by 2 bases and J by 5 bases, and 9 bases separated the two germline ends. CDR1 and CDR2 from the germline V gene are SQVTM and ANQGSEA. CDR3 length: 12 residues. Here the CDR3 reads CSVEQGAETQYF. In nucleotides, the CDR3 is TGCAGCGTTGAACAAGGGGCTGAGACCCAGTACTTC.

This clonotype was detected ten times or more. V and J are TRBV20-1 and TRBJ1-3, with TRBD1 identical over 8 bases. Germline assignment: CDR1 DFQATT and CDR2 SNEGSKA (reference sequence). The CDR3 has 17 amino acids. Losses at the gene ends were 4 bases for V and 1 base for J; bases not matched to a gene: 12. The CDR3 reads CSAKSGQGFSSGNTIYF. Here the CDR3 DNA reads TGCAGTGCTAAGTCCGGACAGGGCTTTTCGTCTGGAAACACCATATATTTT.

The chain joins TRBV28 to TRBJ1-4; 8 nucleotides line up with TRBD1. The trim removed 8 bases at V and 8 bases at J, leaving 7 bases unmatched. CDR1 MDHEN and CDR2 SYDVKM come from the germline V gene. There are 13 residues in the CDR3. The chain's CDR3 is CASGRQGPEKLFF. CDR3 nucleotide sequence: TGTGCCAGCGGACGACAGGGGCCCGAAAAACTGTTTTTT.

There are a few counts of this clonotype. The V gene is TRBV20-1, the J gene TRBJ2-7, with 15 bases that match TRBD2. This CDR3 has 16 residues. CDR1 and CDR2 from the germline V gene are DFQATT and SNEGSKA (reference sequence). After removal of 1 base from V and 0 bases from J, the junction contained 1 base not matched to a gene. The CDR3 DNA reads as TGCAGTGCTAGAGGGACTAGCGGGAGGGTCTCCTACGAGCAGTACTTC. Amino acid sequence: CSARGTSGRVSYEQYF.

The J gene is TRBJ2-5, the V gene TRBV6-2 or TRBV6-3, with a tentative D call TRBD1 (5 bases). The CDR3 spans 12 residues. The germline V and J ends were trimmed by 1 base and 6 bases, with 6 bases remaining between them. The germline V gene encodes CDR1 MNHEY and CDR2 SVGEGT. CDR3 residues: CASSYLGQTQYF. The CDR3 nucleotides read TGTGCCAGCAGTTACTTGGGGCAGACCCAGTACTTC.

This chain uses TRBV7-2 with TRBJ2-7, with 11 bases lining up with TRBD1. V was pared by 1 base and J by 3 bases, with 5 bases of the junction left unmatched. The CDR3 extends over 16 amino acids. Looked up from germline, CDR1 is SGHTA and CDR2 is FQGNSA. CDR3 protein: CASSLGSGTGGYEQYF. In DNA form, the CDR3 reads TGTGCCAGCAGCTTAGGCTCCGGGACAGGGGGCTACGAGCAGTACTTC. The full variable domain, its missing parts supplied by reference TRBV7-2 and TRBJ2-7, is GAGVSQSPSNKVTEKGKDVELRCDPISGHTALYWYRQSLGQGLEFLIYFQGNSAPDKSGLPSDRFSAERTGGSVSTLTIQRTQQEDSAVYLCASSLGSGTGGYEQYFGPGTRLTVT.

J is TRBJ2-7 and V is TRBV7-2; 13 positions agree with TRBD2. The CDR3 is 15 residues long. The germline gives CDR1 SGHTA, CDR2 FQGNSA. V shed 5 bases and J 5 bases; nucleotides not matched to a gene: 6. The CDR3: CASSAWTSGGNEQYF. CDR3 nucleotides: TGTGCCAGCAGCGCGTGGACTAGCGGGGGCAACGAGCAGTACTTC.

CDR3 amino acids: CASSSLVSGTGGAEGEKLFF. The CDR3 region has the DNA TGTGCCAGCAGTTCCCTTGTTTCCGGGACAGGGGGCGCCGAGGGGGAAAAACTGTTTTTT. This rearrangement joins TRBV27 to TRBJ1-4, with 12 bases fitting TRBD1. CDR3 size: 20 residues. V shed 4 bases, J shed 8 bases, and the junction held 20 bases outside the gene matches. CDR1 is MNHEY, CDR2 SMNVEV, per germline (reference sequence).

This clonotype appeared a few times. This chain uses TRBV20-1 with TRBJ1-1, with D possibly TRBD1 on 6 matching bases. Germline V lookup: CDR1 DFQATT, CDR2 SNEGSKA (reference sequence). V lost 3 bases and J lost 0, with 14 bases in between. The CDR3 length is 15 residues. In DNA, the CDR3 is TGCAGTGCTAGGGCCGGGGGCCGAGTGAACACTGAAGCTTTCTTT. Protein: CSARAGGRVNTEAFF.

This clonotype was detected many times. The chain has TRBV7-2 and TRBJ2-6; no firm D call. The CDR3 runs 15 residues. CDR1 and CDR2 (germline): SGHTA, FQGNSA. The V gene lost 2 bases and the J gene lost 4 bases, with 9 bases spanning the gap. The CDR3 DNA reads as TGTGCCAGCAGCTTAAGGGCGGCGGGGGCCAACGTCCTGACTTTC. This encodes CASSLRAAGANVLTF. Full variable domain (outside the CDR3, taken from reference TRBV7-2 and TRBJ2-6): GAGVSQSPSNKVTEKGKDVELRCDPISGHTALYWYRQSLGQGLEFLIYFQGNSAPDKSGLPSDRFSAERTGGSVSTLTIQRTQQEDSAVYLCASSLRAAGANVLTFGAGSRLTVL.